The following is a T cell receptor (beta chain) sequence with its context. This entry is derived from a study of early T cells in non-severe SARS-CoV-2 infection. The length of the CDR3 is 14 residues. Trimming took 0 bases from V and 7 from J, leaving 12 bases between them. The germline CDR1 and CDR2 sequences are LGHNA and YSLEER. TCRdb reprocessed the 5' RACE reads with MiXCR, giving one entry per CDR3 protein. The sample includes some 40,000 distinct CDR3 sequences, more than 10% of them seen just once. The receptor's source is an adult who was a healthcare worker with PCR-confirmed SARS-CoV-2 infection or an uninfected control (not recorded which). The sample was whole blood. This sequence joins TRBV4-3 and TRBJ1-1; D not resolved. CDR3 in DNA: TGCGCCAGCAGCCAAGACCCGGTACAGCGTGAAGCTTTCTTT. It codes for CASSQDPVQREAFF.